This T cell receptor beta chain was profiled in a study of cytomegalovirus exposure and HLA in healthy donors. PCR employed 60 Vbeta and 13 Jbeta primers. The repertoire was sequenced with immunoSEQ multiplex PCR; TCRdb's copy has only in-frame clones and lacks some. The sample includes 150,000 or so clones, approximately 79% of them seen just once. Germline lookup yields CDR1 SGHTA and CDR2 FQGTGA. CDR3 size: 15 residues. Trimming took 1 base from V and 2 from J, leaving 9 bases between them. The sample taken for sequencing was PBMCs. The chain is built from TRBV7-3 and TRBJ1-3; D is possibly TRBD1 (5 bases). This TCR was recovered from a woman aged 40-49 years in good health and CMV-seropositive. In nucleotides, the CDR3 is TGTGCCAGCAGCTTAAACGGGGGGACTGGAAACACCATATATTTT. Translated: CASSLNGGTGNTIYF.